Below are 31 T cell receptor beta chains sequenced from a single sample in a study of OX40 agonist ivuxolimab in advanced cancers. Using immunoSEQ multiplex PCR, the repertoire was profiled, and TCRdb retains in-frame clones only, with some absent. The table includes 90,000 to 150,000 clones, over 75% detected once. The sequencing used CD4+ or CD8+ T cells sorted from blood, collected in a trial of the OX40 agonist ivuxolimab. The receptor set was obtained from an adult with an advanced solid tumor such as melanoma, head and neck, liver or kidney cancer.

This chain links TRBV5-1 with TRBJ2-7; 8 nucleotides line up with TRBD2. Germline-derived CDR1 and CDR2 are SGHRS and YFSETQ. The V and J ends lost 4 bases and 5 bases, in that order; junction bases with no gene match: 8. This CDR3 contains 14 residues. CDR3 DNA: TGCGCCAGCAGCGGGGGACTAGTGGGTGACGAGCAGTACTTC. Encoded protein: CASSGGLVGDEQYF.

The chain employs TRBV2 and TRBJ2-7; TRBD2 matches 7 bases. In germline, CDR1 is SNHLY, CDR2 FYNNEI. V was pared by 2 bases and J by 6 bases, with 4 bases of the junction left unmatched. The CDR3 runs 13 residues. CDR3 bases: TGTGCCAGCAGTGAAACGGGGGGAGCCGAGCAGTACTTC. This codes for CASSETGGAEQYF.

This clone was detected once. The chain recombines TRBV4-3 with TRBJ2-7; D is uncertain. V was trimmed by 0 bases and J by 6 bases, leaving 15 bases between them. This CDR3 is built from 15 residues. CDR1 LGHNA and CDR2 YSLEER come from the germline V gene. The CDR3 region is CASSQDWSRLAEQYF. CDR3 nucleotides: TGCGCCAGCAGCCAAGATTGGAGCAGGCTTGCCGAGCAGTACTTC.

The CDR3 protein is CASSSNYGYTF. The DNA for the CDR3 is TGTGCCAGCAGCTCAAACTATGGCTACACCTTC. The chain employs TRBV4-2 and TRBJ1-2; D remains unclear. Germline V CDR1 and CDR2: LGHNA, YNFKEQ. V lost 5 bases and J lost 2, with 3 bases in between. The CDR3 loop spans 11 amino acids.

This chain connects TRBV7-9 to TRBJ2-1; 12 bases are a match to TRBD1. From germline, CDR1 is SEHNR and CDR2 FQNEAQ (reference sequence). The junction had 4 bases not matched to a gene; V was cut back by 8 bases and J by 2 bases. The CDR3 loop spans 15 amino acids. Here the CDR3 reads CASAGDRGPYNEQFF. The CDR3 bases are TGTGCCAGCGCTGGGGACAGGGGGCCCTACAATGAGCAGTTCTTC.

The V gene is TRBV6-5, the J gene TRBJ2-5; D is possibly TRBD1 (5 bases). In germline, CDR1 is MNHEY, CDR2 SVGAGI. The CDR3 is 15 amino acids. V was trimmed by 0 bases and J by 4 bases, leaving 12 bases between them. The chain's CDR3 is CASSYSKGWGETQYF. In DNA form, the CDR3 reads TGTGCCAGCAGTTACTCGAAGGGGTGGGGAGAGACCCAGTACTTC.

This clone has just one count. The chain combines TRBV6-5 with TRBJ1-2; D is unresolved. The V gene lost 2 bases and the J gene lost 8 bases, with 21 bases spanning the gap. Germline CDR1 reads MNHEY; CDR2 reads SVGAGI. The CDR3 has 16 residues. The CDR3 sequence is CASSYAAAIKLQGYTF. The CDR3 coding sequence is TGTGCCAGCAGTTACGCTGCGGCTATCAAACTTCAGGGCTACACCTTC.

The V call is TRBV11-2, the J call TRBJ1-3; unclear D gene. Germline-derived CDR1 and CDR2 are SGHAT and FQNNGV. The CDR3 covers 14 residues. The V end was cut by 9 bases, the J end by 4 bases, with 16 bases between. The DNA of the CDR3 is TGTGCCAGGCCTCTGTGGGCGGAAGGAAACACCATATATTTT. Encoded protein: CARPLWAEGNTIYF.

The chain joins TRBV2 to TRBJ2-7, with 11 positions matching TRBD1. Losses at the gene ends were 4 bases for V and 2 bases for J; bases not matched to a gene: 7. The CDR3 is 16 residues long. CDR1 SNHLY and CDR2 FYNNEI come from the germline V gene. In DNA, the CDR3 is TGTGCCAGCAGTGGAACGGGACAGGGGGTGACCTACGAGCAGTACTTC. This gives the protein CASSGTGQGVTYEQYF.

This rearrangement joins TRBV5-4 to TRBJ2-5; 8 bases are shared with TRBD1. Germline loops: CDR1 SGHNT, CDR2 YYREEE (reference sequence). Trimming removed 10 bases from V and 4 bases from J; junction bases left unmatched: 9. This CDR3 is built from 13 residues. CDR3 in DNA: TGTGCCCAGGGGGCTCTTCAGGGAGAGACCCAGTACTTC. Protein product: CAQGALQGETQYF.

Only one count was recorded for this clone. The J gene is TRBJ1-2, the V gene TRBV19; 8 positions agree with TRBD1. From germline, CDR1 is LNHDA and CDR2 SQIVND (reference sequence). The CDR3 has 14 residues. J was trimmed by 2 bases and V by 9 bases; bases with no gene match: 8. CDR3 sequence (DNA): TGTGCCAGCTCCGAGAGGACAGGGAACTATGGCTACACCTTC. Its translation: CASSERTGNYGYTF.

This clone was counted between two and nine times. This chain uses TRBV27 with TRBJ2-7; a possible D gene is TRBD2 (5 bases). Trimming stripped 3 bases from V and 2 bases from J, with 11 bases between. The CDR3 is 14 residues long. The germline CDR1 and CDR2 sequences are MNHEY and SMNVEV (reference sequence). This CDR3 is CASSFGVQAYEQYF. In DNA, the CDR3 is TGTGCCAGCAGTTTCGGGGTTCAGGCCTACGAGCAGTACTTC.

This sequence joins TRBV4-2 and TRBJ2-5, with 7 bases matching TRBD2. Germline CDR1 and CDR2: LGHNA and YNFKEQ. Germline trimming cut 4 bases from V and 2 bases from J; bases unmatched to any gene: 7. The CDR3 covers 15 residues. Written as DNA, the CDR3 is TGTGCCAGCAGCCTCGGGGACTATCGACAAGAGACCCAGTACTTC. This codes for CASSLGDYRQETQYF.

The chain has TRBV4-3 and TRBJ2-3; no firm D call. Germline-derived CDR1 and CDR2 are LGHNA and YSLEER. This CDR3 spans 15 amino acids. Trimming pared 1 base from V and 0 bases from J, leaving 8 bases between. Written as DNA, the CDR3 is TGCGCCAGCAGCCAAGCCTGGGGTAGCACAGATACGCAGTATTTT. It specifies CASSQAWGSTDTQYF.

The CDR3 region is CAWRDPQGRNTEAFF. In DNA, the CDR3 is TGTGCCTGGAGAGACCCTCAGGGCCGGAACACTGAAGCTTTCTTT. This chain connects TRBV30 to TRBJ1-1, with D perhaps TRBD1 (5 bases). The CDR3 spans 15 residues. The germline V gene has CDR1 GTSNPN and CDR2 SVGIG (reference sequence). The V end lost 3 bases, the J end lost 1 base, and 15 bases lay between the germline ends.

The V call is TRBV28, the J call TRBJ2-1, with D possibly TRBD2 on 6 matching bases. The CDR3 loop spans 15 amino acids. Germline loops: CDR1 MDHEN, CDR2 SYDVKM. The V end was cut by 7 bases, the J end by 7 bases, with 20 bases between. Here the CDR3 DNA reads TGTGCCAGCACCCCCCCGGGAGCCCCGCTGAATGAGCAGTTCTTC. Translation: CASTPPGAPLNEQFF.

Notes on this clone: Within the sample, other DNA sequences also encode this same CDR3. V and J are TRBV28 and TRBJ1-1; D remains ambiguous. V shed 3 bases and J shed 4 bases, with 6 bases lying between them. The germline V gene encodes CDR1 MDHEN and CDR2 SYDVKM. The CDR3 is 12 amino acids. The CDR3 spells CASSFRVTEAFF. The CDR3 DNA reads TGTGCCAGCAGTTTTAGGGTCACTGAAGCTTTCTTT. The whole variable domain, filled in from reference TRBV28 and TRBJ1-1, reads DVKVTQSSRYLVKRTGEKVFLECVQDMDHENMFWYRQDPGLGLRLIYFSYDVKMKEKGDIPEGYSVSREKKERFSLILESASTNQTSMYLCASSFRVTEAFFGQGTRLTVV.

CDR3 region: CAWGLVGAGRKYTEAFF. CDR3 DNA: TGTGCCTGGGGCTTAGTGGGGGCAGGGAGAAAGTACACTGAAGCTTTCTTT. The chain has TRBV30 and TRBJ1-1; a possible D gene is TRBD1 (6 bases). The CDR3 contains 17 residues. Germline-derived CDR1 and CDR2 are GTSNPN and SVGIG (reference sequence). Trimming cost V 5 bases and J 3 bases, with 25 bases left between them.

The chain uses TRBV4-2 and TRBJ2-3, with a weak D call TRBD2 (6 bases). Between the trimmed V and J ends, which lost 4 bases and 8 bases, there was a span of 16 bases. Germline-derived CDR1 and CDR2 are LGHNA and YNFKEQ. The CDR3 contains 14 residues. The CDR3: CASSPTGVEGTQYF. DNA of the CDR3: TGTGCCAGCAGCCCCACGGGGGTAGAGGGTACGCAGTATTTT.

The J gene is TRBJ2-5, the V gene TRBV4-3, with a weak D call TRBD1 (5 bases). The V end lost 1 base, the J end lost 3 bases, and 12 bases lay between the germline ends. Germline loops: CDR1 LGHNA, CDR2 YSLEER. The length of the CDR3 is 15 residues. CDR3 region: CASSQGQPPEETQYF. Here the CDR3 DNA reads TGCGCCAGCAGCCAAGGACAGCCTCCCGAAGAGACCCAGTACTTC.

The chain combines TRBV2 with TRBJ2-4, with 7 bases fitting TRBD2. Germline loops: CDR1 SNHLY, CDR2 FYNNEI. After removal of 4 bases from V and 6 bases from J, the junction contained 3 bases not matched to a gene. CDR3 length equals 13 residues. As DNA, the CDR3 is TGTGCCAGCAGTGGGGAGGGATCAAACATTCAGTACTTC. Amino acid sequence: CASSGEGSNIQYF.

The chain links TRBV19 to TRBJ2-7; 9 bases line up with TRBD2. Trimming took 5 bases from V and 6 from J; bases not matched to a gene: 11. The length of the CDR3 is 15 residues. Germline V gene data show CDR1 as LNHDA and CDR2 as SQIVND (reference sequence). CDR3 nucleotides: TGTGCCAGTAGTCCAACTCCTGCGGGGGGGCGCGAGCAGTACTTC. Encoded protein: CASSPTPAGGREQYF. Filled out from reference TRBV19 and TRBJ2-7, the complete variable domain reads DGGITQSPKYLFRKEGQNVTLSCEQNLNHDAMYWYRQDPGQGLRLIYYSQIVNDFQKGDIAEGYSVSREKKESFPLTVTSAQKNPTAFYLCASSPTPAGGREQYFGPGTRLTVT.

The CDR3: CASSPGTGDTYEQYF. The CDR3 DNA follows: TGCGCCAGCAGCCCCGGGACAGGGGATACCTACGAGCAGTACTTC. The V and J genes are TRBV5-1 and TRBJ2-7; TRBD1 aligns across 10 bases. Trimming cost V 4 bases and J 2 bases; bases outside gene matches: 6. This CDR3 spans 15 amino acids. Germline lookup yields CDR1 SGHRS and CDR2 YFSETQ.

This clone was recorded a few times. Written as DNA, the CDR3 is TGCGCCAGCAGGTGGGACGATGAGTATGGCTACACCTTC. It codes for CASRWDDEYGYTF. The chain links TRBV5-1 to TRBJ1-2; D may be TRBD1 (5 bases). There are 13 residues in the CDR3. The germline V and J ends were trimmed by 5 bases and 5 bases, with 13 bases remaining between them. Germline-derived CDR1 and CDR2 are SGHRS and YFSETQ.

This clone was detected only once. The chain recombines TRBV7-9 with TRBJ2-3; perhaps D is TRBD1 or TRBD2 (5 bases each). Trimming pared 5 bases from V and 1 base from J, leaving 13 bases between. Germline V CDR1 and CDR2: SEHNR, FQNEAQ (reference sequence). This CDR3 contains 15 residues. CDR3 bases: TGTGCCAGCAGCCTAACCGGGGCCCGCACAGATACGCAGTATTTT. Protein: CASSLTGARTDTQYF.

Here the CDR3 DNA reads TGTGCCAGCAGTGAAGTGAGGACACAGACTAACTATGGCTACACCTTC. Its protein is CASSEVRTQTNYGYTF. The J gene is TRBJ1-2, the V gene TRBV6-1; perhaps TRBD1 as D (5 bases). With 1 base removed from V and 0 bases from J, the gap between germline ends came to 12 bases. Germline V gene data show CDR1 as MNHNS and CDR2 as SASEGT. This CDR3 spans 16 amino acids.

The chain employs TRBV7-3 and TRBJ2-1; D uncertain. The V end was cut by 4 bases, the J end by 0 bases, with 13 bases between. The CDR3 runs to 16 residues. Germline V gene sequence: CDR1 SGHTA, CDR2 FQGTGA. Here the CDR3 reads CASSSYSRSSYNEQFF. The DNA of the CDR3 is TGTGCCAGCAGCTCATATTCTAGGAGCTCCTACAATGAGCAGTTCTTC.

This clone came up a few times. V gene TRBV5-1 combines with J gene TRBJ1-1; TRBD1 is a possible D gene (5 bases). CDR1 is SGHRS and CDR2 is YFSETQ in the germline V gene. There are 12 residues in the CDR3. V lost 5 bases and J lost 8, with 13 bases in between. CDR3 DNA sequence: TGCGCCAGCAGTAGGGGATCCGGCGAAGCTTTCTTT. Protein sequence: CASSRGSGEAFF.

The chain's CDR3 is CASSSISGQRYSEAFF. The CDR3 nucleotides are TGTGCCAGCAGTTCGATCAGCGGACAGCGGTACTCTGAAGCTTTCTTT. V usage is TRBV6-5 and J usage is TRBJ1-1, with D perhaps matching TRBD1 (6 bases). V was shortened by 4 bases and J by 6 bases, with 21 bases between the two germline ends. Germline V gives CDR1 MNHEY, CDR2 SVGAGI. This CDR3 has 16 amino acids.

For the CDR3, the DNA is TGTGCCAGCGGTAGTAGGGGCCGGACTGAAGCTTTCTTT. This translates into CASGSRGRTEAFF. This chain uses TRBV27 with TRBJ1-1, with D perhaps TRBD1 (5 bases). Trimming stripped 8 bases from V and 5 bases from J, with 15 bases between. The CDR3 has 13 residues. The germline gives CDR1 MNHEY, CDR2 SMNVEV (reference sequence).

This clone was seen just once. This chain connects TRBV10-3 to TRBJ2-7; D possibly matches TRBD1 or TRBD2 (6 bases each). The V gene lost 8 bases and the J gene lost 0 bases, with 17 bases spanning the gap. CDR3 length: 15 amino acids. CDR1 is ENHRY and CDR2 is SYGVKD in the germline V gene. This chain's CDR3 is CAIGGGGPSSYEQYF. The CDR3 DNA follows: TGTGCCATCGGAGGGGGAGGCCCTAGCTCCTACGAGCAGTACTTC.